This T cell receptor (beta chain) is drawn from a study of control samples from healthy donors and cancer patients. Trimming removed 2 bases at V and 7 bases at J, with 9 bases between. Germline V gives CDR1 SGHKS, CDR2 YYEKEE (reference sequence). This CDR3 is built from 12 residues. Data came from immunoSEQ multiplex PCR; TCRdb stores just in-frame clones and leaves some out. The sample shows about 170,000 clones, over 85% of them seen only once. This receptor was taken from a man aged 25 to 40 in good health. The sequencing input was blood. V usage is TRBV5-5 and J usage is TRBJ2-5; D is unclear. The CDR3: CASSFGHATQYF. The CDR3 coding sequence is TGTGCCAGCAGCTTCGGCCATGCGACCCAGTACTTC. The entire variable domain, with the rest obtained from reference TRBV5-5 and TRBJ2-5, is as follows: DAGVTQSPTHLIKTRGQQVTLRCSPISGHKSVSWYQQVLGQGPQFIFQYYEKEERGRGNFPDRFSARQFPNYSSELNVNALLLGDSALYLCASSFGHATQYFGPGTRLLVL.